The 20 T cell receptor beta chains in this list originate from one sample, sequenced in a study of vaccination effects on CD4 cells after COVID-19. Only in-frame clones appear in the TCRdb table, and some are missing; sequencing was by immunoSEQ multiplex PCR. Of 26,000 or so clones in the sample, 83% are singletons; the top ten hold more than 1.4%. Their cognate antigens are unknown. The ViraFEST assay expanded antigen-specific CD4+ T cells with viral peptide pools before sequencing. Isolation of CD4+ T cells took place after more than 9 days of culture. Vaccination of participants consisted of two doses of either the BNT162b2 or mRNA-1273 vaccine. The sequencing used CD4+ T cells from PBMCs cultured with HCoV-NL63 spike peptides, collected after COVID-19 vaccination. The receptors stem from a human donor who received a COVID-19 vaccine. Some clones in this sample may be carry-over from other donors' samples.

The gene calls are TRBV29-1 and TRBJ1-1, with TRBD1 matching over 11 bases. CDR3 size: 14 residues. The V segment lost 3 bases and the J segment 4 bases; nucleotides outside the gene matches: 4. Germline CDR1 SQVTM, CDR2 ANQGSEA. CDR3 bases: TGCAGCGTTGAGAGGGACAGGGGGACCACTGAAGCTTTCTTT. This codes for CSVERDRGTTEAFF.

This clone was counted between two and nine times. V gene TRBV7-9 combines with J gene TRBJ1-2; 7 bases fit TRBD1. J gave up 1 base and V 5 bases, and 4 bases lay outside the gene matches. Germline V gives CDR1 SEHNR, CDR2 FQNEAQ (reference sequence). CDR3 size: 14 residues. Here the CDR3 DNA reads TGTGCCAGCAGCCGGGACAGACTTAACTATGGCTACACCTTC. This translates into CASSRDRLNYGYTF.

The rearrangement uses TRBV4-1 and TRBJ2-1, with D unresolved. Germline assignment: CDR1 MGHRA and CDR2 YSYEKL. The V end lost 1 base, the J end lost 11 bases, and 9 bases lay between the germline ends. The CDR3 runs to 12 residues. CDR3 residues: CASSQAGRKQFF. CDR3 DNA: TGCGCCAGCAGCCAAGCCGGACGGAAGCAGTTCTTC.

This CDR3 reads CASSQEGSNYGYTF. The DNA for the CDR3 is TGTGCCAGCAGCCAAGAGGGCAGTAACTATGGCTACACCTTC. The chain has TRBV4-2 and TRBJ1-2, with unresolved D. V shed 0 bases and J shed 1 base, with 6 bases lying between them. Germline CDR1 reads LGHNA; CDR2 reads YNFKEQ. This CDR3 is built from 14 residues.

This rearrangement joins TRBV7-2 to TRBJ2-5; tentatively, D is TRBD1 (5 bases). Germline CDR1 SGHTA, CDR2 FQGNSA. The germline V and J ends were trimmed by 3 bases and 7 bases, with 15 bases remaining between them. The CDR3 is 14 amino acids. The CDR3 bases are TGTGCCAGCAGCTTTGACAGTGGGGCCTGGACCCAGTACTTC. This encodes CASSFDSGAWTQYF.

In regard to this clone: Germline and junction disagree at one end, which may indicate a read error. The chain recombines TRBV15 with TRBJ1-1; no clear D gene. Germline V CDR1 and CDR2: LNHNV, YYDKDF (reference sequence). The CDR3 is made up of 13 amino acids. CDR3 coding DNA: TGTGCCACCAGGAGAGATGATCGTACTGAAGCTTTCTTT. Protein: CATRRDDRTEAFF.

This clone was seen a handful of times. V is TRBV5-1 and J is TRBJ2-5; 8 bases line up with TRBD2. After removal of 0 bases from V and 5 bases from J, the junction contained 0 bases not matched to a gene. Germline CDR1 reads SGHRS; CDR2 reads YFSETQ. The CDR3 spans 13 residues. CDR3 nucleotides: TGCGCCAGCAGCTTGGGCGGGGGGGAGACCCAGTACTTC. This gives the protein CASSLGGGETQYF.

V is TRBV10-3 and J is TRBJ2-5; the match to TRBD2 covers 11 bases. Germline assignment: CDR1 ENHRY and CDR2 SYGVKD. V trimming: 8 bases; J trimming: 1 base; junction bases outside the gene matches: 3. This CDR3 contains 14 residues. The CDR3 loop is CAIGGTSGQETQYF. The CDR3 region has the DNA TGTGCCATCGGCGGGACTAGCGGCCAAGAGACCCAGTACTTC.

The V gene is TRBV6-6, the J gene TRBJ2-7; TRBD1 or TRBD2 may be the D gene (6 bases each). The V end lost 6 bases, the J end lost 4 bases, and 19 bases lay between the germline ends. Germline V CDR1 and CDR2: MNHNY, SVGAGI (reference sequence). The CDR3 extends over 15 amino acids. This CDR3 is CASSRSKGGEYEQYV. DNA for the CDR3: TGTGCCAGCAGCCGTTCGAAGGGGGGAGAATACGAGCAGTACGTC.

The chain's CDR3 is CASSTGGVGQETQYF. In DNA form, the CDR3 reads TGTGCCAGCAGTACAGGGGGCGTCGGGCAAGAGACCCAGTACTTC. J is TRBJ2-5 and V is TRBV11-1; 9 bases line up with TRBD1. V lost 6 bases and J lost 2; bases outside the gene matches: 7. This CDR3 contains 15 residues. Germline CDR1 SGHAT, CDR2 FQDESV (reference sequence).

This rearrangement joins TRBV18 to TRBJ1-5, with 8 bases fitting TRBD1. The junction had 8 bases not matched to a gene; V was cut back by 4 bases and J by 6 bases. Per the germline V gene, CDR1 is KGHSH and CDR2 is LQKENI. The CDR3 contains 15 residues. The CDR3: CASSRRTGLGQPQHF. The CDR3 nucleotides read TGTGCCAGCTCACGTAGGACAGGGTTGGGTCAGCCCCAGCATTTT. Using reference TRBV18 and TRBJ1-5 for the parts outside the CDR3, the full variable domain is NAGVMQNPRHLVRRRGQEARLRCSPMKGHSHVYWYRQLPEEGLKFMVYLQKENIIDESGMPKERFSAEFPKEGPSILRIQQVVRGDSAAYFCASSRRTGLGQPQHFGDGTRLSIL.

V gene TRBV6-5 combines with J gene TRBJ1-2; TRBD1 agrees at 8 bases. The germline gives CDR1 MNHEY, CDR2 SVGAGI. CDR3 length: 15 amino acids. J gave up 4 bases and V 2 bases, and 6 bases lay outside the gene matches. Written as DNA, the CDR3 is TGTGCCAGCAGTTACGAGACAGGGGCGAGCTATGGCTACACCTTC. Amino acids: CASSYETGASYGYTF.

V and J are TRBV5-4 and TRBJ1-1; perhaps TRBD1 as D (5 bases). There are 13 residues in the CDR3. CDR1 is SGHNT and CDR2 is YYREEE in the germline V gene (reference sequence). Trimming removed 4 bases at V and 5 bases at J, with 12 bases between. This CDR3 is CASSPVGGTEAFF. In DNA, the CDR3 is TGTGCCAGCAGCCCAGTGGGGGGGACTGAAGCTTTCTTT.

The CDR3 nucleotides read TGTGCCAGCAGCTTTTCGACAGGGGGCGCGGCCTATGAGCAGTTCTTC. This encodes CASSFSTGGAAYEQFF. The rearrangement joins TRBV7-6 to TRBJ2-1, with 10 bases identical to TRBD1. This CDR3 spans 16 amino acids. Germline V lookup: CDR1 SGHVS, CDR2 FNYEAQ. The trim removed 3 bases at V and 8 bases at J, leaving 10 bases unmatched.

This sequence joins TRBV12-3 or TRBV12-4 and TRBJ1-2; D remains unclear. The germline V and J ends were trimmed by 6 bases and 2 bases, with 7 bases remaining between them. The CDR3 spans 12 residues. The CDR3 region is CASSFKNYGYTF. Written as DNA, the CDR3 is TGTGCCAGCAGCTTCAAAAACTATGGCTACACCTTC.

V is TRBV18 and J is TRBJ2-2; 8 nucleotides align to TRBD1. This CDR3 has 15 amino acids. Germline CDR1 KGHSH, CDR2 LQKENI. Unmatched junction bases numbered 4, after V lost 2 bases and J lost 5 bases. The CDR3 is CASSPGTGGTGELFF. The CDR3 region has the DNA TGTGCCAGCTCACCAGGGACAGGCGGAACCGGGGAGCTGTTTTTT.

There are a few counts of this clone. The chain links TRBV3-1 (or the pseudogene TRBV3-2) to TRBJ2-1, with no clear D. The V gene's germline CDR1 is LGHDT and CDR2 YNNKEL (reference sequence). The length of the CDR3 is 13 residues. Trimming shortened V by 1 base and J by 8 bases, and 9 bases separated the two germline ends. The chain's CDR3 is CASSQVLSHEQFF. CDR3 DNA: TGTGCCAGCAGCCAAGTACTAAGCCATGAGCAGTTCTTC.

Points on this clone: No DNA is shown, since the ends of the CDR3 on it are uncertain; the CDR3 is the one TCRdb lists. V gene TRBV7-2 combines with J gene TRBJ1-2. CDR1 and CDR2 from the germline V gene are SGHTA and FQGNSA. The CDR3 totals 14 residues, both ends included. CDR3: CASSLVGPGYGYTF.

The CDR3 is CASRGLGQETQYF. The CDR3 region has the DNA TGTGCCAGTAGAGGATTGGGGCAAGAGACCCAGTACTTC. The chain joins TRBV19 to TRBJ2-5, with D uncertain. This CDR3 spans 13 amino acids. V lost 6 bases and J lost 2, with 10 bases in between. Germline V lookup: CDR1 LNHDA, CDR2 SQIVND (reference sequence).

The rearrangement links TRBV7-8 to TRBJ2-5; perhaps D is TRBD1 or TRBD2 (7 bases each). With 1 base removed from V and 3 bases from J, the gap between germline ends came to 15 bases. This CDR3 has 16 amino acids. Germline CDR1 is SGHVS and CDR2 is FQNEAQ. In nucleotides, the CDR3 is TGTGCCAGCAGCTTAGGGCCCAGGGGGGGGGAAGAGACCCAGTACTTC. It translates to CASSLGPRGGEETQYF.